Presented here are 8 T cell receptor beta chains from one specimen sequenced in a study of blood T cell repertoires in COVID-19. The protocol was immunoSEQ multiplex PCR, while the TCRdb copy is restricted to in-frame clones and leaves out a portion. The sample includes about 390,000 clones, about 87% seen only once; the top ten take roughly 9.4%. Sample: PBMCs or T cells enriched from blood (not recorded which). These receptors were taken from a woman aged 45 to 65 who had recovered from COVID-19.

J is TRBJ1-1 and V is TRBV7-2, with D unresolved. Germline lookup yields CDR1 SGHTA and CDR2 FQGNSA. Trimming removed 0 bases at V and 7 bases at J, with 9 bases between. The CDR3 loop spans 13 amino acids. This CDR3 is CASSLASGGEAFF. DNA of the CDR3: TGTGCCAGCAGCTTAGCCTCCGGAGGTGAAGCTTTCTTT.

J is TRBJ1-4 and V is TRBV12-3 or TRBV12-4, with D unclear. The germline V and J ends were trimmed by 5 bases and 8 bases, with 12 bases remaining between them. CDR3 length: 13 amino acids. This chain's CDR3 is CASSPDLWEKLFF. DNA for the CDR3: TGTGCCAGCAGTCCCGACTTGTGGGAAAAACTGTTTTTT.

The V gene is TRBV27, the J gene TRBJ1-2, with D uncertain. Trimming took off 2 bases at V and 3 bases at J, with 13 bases between the two ends. The CDR3 runs 15 residues. Germline V CDR1 and CDR2: MNHEY, SMNVEV (reference sequence). The CDR3 region has the DNA TGTGCCAGCAGTTTACGCCCGACATCGGACTATGGCTACACCTTC. It encodes CASSLRPTSDYGYTF.

V gene TRBV30 combines with J gene TRBJ2-2; possibly TRBD2 for D (6 bases). This CDR3 has 14 residues. Trimming left V 2 bases short and J 6 bases short, with 13 bases between. Germline V gene sequence: CDR1 GTSNPN, CDR2 SVGIG (reference sequence). The CDR3 spells CAWSPSWGAGELFF. The CDR3 region has the DNA TGTGCCTGGAGTCCCAGCTGGGGGGCCGGGGAGCTGTTTTTT. The variable domain in full, with the rest retrieved from reference TRBV30 and TRBJ2-2, is SQTIHQWPATLVQPVGSPLSLECTVEGTSNPNLYWYRQAAGRGLQLLFYSVGIGQISSEVPQNLSASRPQDRQFILSSKKLLLSDSGFYLCAWSPSWGAGELFFGEGSRLTVL.

The chain recombines TRBV30 with TRBJ1-1; tentatively, D is TRBD1 (6 bases). The CDR3 sequence is 13 residues long. CDR1 GTSNPN and CDR2 SVGIG come from the germline V gene (reference sequence). V lost 5 bases to trimming and J lost 1 base, with 11 bases between them. The CDR3 here is CAWSRDTNTEAFF. For the CDR3, the DNA is TGTGCCTGGTCACGGGACACGAACACTGAAGCTTTCTTT.

This chain uses TRBV7-6 with TRBJ2-1; 8 bases agree with TRBD1. V was pared by 4 bases and J by 7 bases, with 6 bases of the junction left unmatched. CDR1 and CDR2 (germline): SGHVS, FNYEAQ. The CDR3 extends over 14 amino acids. In DNA form, the CDR3 reads TGTGCCAGCAGCTCCGAGGACAGGGTTAATGAGCAGTTCTTC. Its protein is CASSSEDRVNEQFF.

This chain joins TRBV7-9 and TRBJ1-6, with 8 bases aligning to TRBD1. Germline V gene sequence: CDR1 SEHNR, CDR2 FQNEAQ (reference sequence). The trim removed 5 bases at V and 0 bases at J, leaving 6 bases unmatched. The length of the CDR3 is 17 residues. The CDR3, as DNA: TGTGCCAGCAGCGCCGGACAGGGTGGCTCCTATAATTCACCCCTCCACTTT. Its translation: CASSAGQGGSYNSPLHF.

The chain couples TRBV7-9 to TRBJ1-1; D not resolved. The CDR3 spans 13 residues. Between the trimmed V and J ends, which lost 3 bases and 2 bases, there was a span of 7 bases. Germline V gene data show CDR1 as SEHNR and CDR2 as FQNEAQ (reference sequence). The CDR3 reads CASSFEGNTEAFF. The CDR3 bases are TGTGCCAGCAGCTTTGAGGGAAACACTGAAGCTTTCTTT.